The 12 T cell receptor beta chains below all came from one sample that was sequenced in a study of cytomegalovirus exposure and HLA in healthy donors. PCR involved 60 Vbeta and 13 Jbeta primers. The data were produced by immunoSEQ multiplex PCR, yet TCRdb's version contains in-frame clones alone and is incomplete. This repertoire comprises over 100,000 clones; its ten largest clones make up 6.8%. The sample comprised PBMCs. These receptors originate from a man between 35 and 55 years old in good health and CMV-seropositive.

The chain joins TRBV29-1 to TRBJ2-2; 9 nucleotides agree with TRBD1. CDR1 is SQVTM and CDR2 is ANQGSEA in the germline V gene. J lost 0 bases, V lost 6 bases, and 2 bases had no gene match. The CDR3 covers 14 residues. The CDR3 region is CSVNRGPNTGELFF. CDR3 sequence (DNA): TGCAGCGTCAACAGGGGGCCGAACACCGGGGAGCTGTTTTTT.

V is TRBV4-3 and J is TRBJ2-7, with TRBD2 identical over 11 bases. This CDR3 is 16 amino acids long. V dropped 4 bases and J dropped 0; count of bases not matched to a gene: 5. Per germline, CDR1 LGHNA and CDR2 YSLEER. CDR3 in DNA: TGCGCCAGCAGCCGGGGGACTAGCGGAAGCTCCTACGAGCAGTACTTC. It specifies CASSRGTSGSSYEQYF.

The chain carries TRBV5-1 and TRBJ1-2; 8 nucleotides line up with TRBD1. The germline CDR1 and CDR2 sequences are SGHRS and YFSETQ. The CDR3 consists of 15 residues. The trim removed 5 bases at V and 3 bases at J, leaving 9 bases unmatched. Written as DNA, the CDR3 is TGCGCCAGCAGTCCTGGGACAGGAAGAGACTATGGCTACACCTTC. It yields the protein CASSPGTGRDYGYTF.

This chain's CDR3 is CASSLRTSGGGQFF. CDR3 coding DNA: TGTGCCAGCAGCCTTAGGACTAGCGGGGGGGGGCAGTTCTTC. The V call is TRBV9, the J call TRBJ2-1; 15 bases match TRBD2. Germline CDR1 and CDR2: SGDLS and YYNGEE. This CDR3 contains 14 residues. The junction had 5 bases not matched to a gene; V was cut back by 4 bases and J by 12 bases.

The gene calls are TRBV11-2 and TRBJ2-2; tentatively, D is TRBD2 (6 bases). Germline V gives CDR1 SGHAT, CDR2 FQNNGV. Trimming pared 11 bases from V and 3 bases from J, leaving 25 bases between. The CDR3 runs 17 residues. CDR3 DNA: TGTGCCTCCCGCGGGGACCGACCCCTTTCACACACCGGGGAGCTGTTTTTT. This codes for CASRGDRPLSHTGELFF.

The chain combines TRBV29-1 with TRBJ1-2; 8 bases agree with TRBD1. The junction had 5 bases not matched to a gene; V was cut back by 3 bases and J by 8 bases. CDR1 and CDR2 from the germline V gene are SQVTM and ANQGSEA. The CDR3 has 12 amino acids. The DNA for the CDR3 is TGCAGCGTTGAGAGGGCAGGGGGCGGCTACACCTTC. Translated, it gives CSVERAGGGYTF. The full variable domain, with the rest looked up from reference TRBV29-1 and TRBJ1-2, is SAVISQKPSRDICQRGTSLTIQCQVDSQVTMMFWYRQQPGQSLTLIATANQGSEATYESGFVIDKFPISRPNLTFSTLTVSNMSPEDSSIYLCSVERAGGGYTFGSGTRLTVV.

The rearrangement uses TRBV11-2 and TRBJ2-7; tentative D call: TRBD1 (7 bases). Germline values: CDR1 SGHAT, CDR2 FQNNGV. Trimming took off 4 bases at V and 7 bases at J, with 11 bases between the two ends. The CDR3 extends over 12 amino acids. The DNA for the CDR3 is TGTGCCAGCAGCTCCCCAGGGGGGGAGCAGTACTTC. It specifies CASSSPGGEQYF.

This chain connects TRBV7-6 to TRBJ1-4; D ambiguous. The length of the CDR3 is 15 residues. Per the germline V gene, CDR1 is SGHVS and CDR2 is FNYEAQ. Trimming removed 4 bases from V and 0 bases from J, with 9 bases in between. The CDR3 reads CASSSEDATNEKLFF. CDR3 DNA sequence: TGTGCCAGCAGCTCGGAGGACGCAACTAATGAAAAACTGTTTTTT.

The chain carries TRBV11-2 and TRBJ2-5; D might be TRBD1 (5 bases). The V end was cut by 1 base, the J end by 5 bases, with 17 bases between. CDR3 size: 16 residues. The germline V gene has CDR1 SGHAT and CDR2 FQNNGV. As DNA, the CDR3 is TGTGCCAGCAGCTTAGCTCTCTCGAAGGGGTCTGAGACCCAGTACTTC. As protein: CASSLALSKGSETQYF.

This chain joins TRBV28 and TRBJ2-2, with 8 bases lining up with TRBD1. The V segment lost 4 bases and the J segment 7 bases; nucleotides outside the gene matches: 11. The germline gives CDR1 MDHEN, CDR2 SYDVKM. CDR3 length: 16 amino acids. In DNA form, the CDR3 reads TGTGCCAGCAGTTCCCCGGGCAGGGGGCATGGCGGGGAGCTGTTTTTT. Translation gives CASSSPGRGHGGELFF.

The genes are TRBV7-9 and TRBJ2-7, with TRBD2 matching 8 bases. V shed 2 bases and J 0 bases; nucleotides not matched to a gene: 9. The CDR3 covers 17 residues. The germline V gene has CDR1 SEHNR and CDR2 FQNEAQ (reference sequence). The CDR3: CASSLSVRAGDSYEQYF. The CDR3 DNA reads TGTGCCAGCAGCTTATCCGTGAGAGCGGGGGACTCCTACGAGCAGTACTTC.

The chain is built from TRBV14 and TRBJ2-1; 12 bases fit TRBD2. The CDR3 contains 16 residues. V shed 6 bases, J shed 9 bases, and the junction held 12 bases outside the gene matches. Looked up from germline, CDR1 is SGHDN and CDR2 is FVKESK. The chain's CDR3 is CASSPLTSGRIGEQFF. The CDR3 DNA reads as TGTGCCAGCAGTCCACTGACTAGCGGGAGAATTGGTGAGCAGTTCTTC.